This T cell receptor beta chain was sequenced in a study of cytomegalovirus exposure and HLA in healthy donors. Amplification used 60 Vbeta primers and 13 Jbeta primers. Using immunoSEQ multiplex PCR, the repertoire was profiled, and TCRdb retains in-frame clones only, with some absent. This sample has approximately 160,000 clones, with 60% to 85% found just once. The junction had 11 bases not matched to a gene; V was cut back by 5 bases and J by 4 bases. CDR1 MNHEY and CDR2 SMNVEV come from the germline V gene (reference sequence). The length of the CDR3 is 16 residues. This clonotype was sampled from a woman aged 45 to 65 in good health and CMV-seropositive. The rearrangement joins TRBV27 to TRBJ1-2, with 9 bases lining up with TRBD1. The sample comprised PBMCs. Written as DNA, the CDR3 is TGTGCCAGCAGTCCGACTATCCCGACAGGGGGCTATGGCTACACCTTC. Translation: CASSPTIPTGGYGYTF.